The clone carrying this T cell receptor (delta chain) was seen only a few times. The antigen remains unidentified. J gave up 3 bases and V 2 bases, and 24 bases lay outside the gene matches. Germline CDR1 and CDR2: TSWWSYY and QGS. CDR3 length equals 22 residues. The data stem from a study of Vδ1+ human thymocytes. Findings of the study overall: In the thymus, TRG and TRD repertoires looked highly polyclonal with Gaussian CDR3 lengths.

Sequences come from RNA converted to cDNA by reverse transcription. Multiplex PCR used pooled V-gene forward primers and a constant-region reverse primer to amplify CDR3s. TCRdb reapplied CATT to the multiplex PCR reads. Of roughly 50,000 delta-chain clones detected, more than 15% appear once; the ten largest clones hold roughly 0.46%. This rearrangement joins TRDV1 to TRDJ1; 10 nucleotides match TRDD3. The TCR was taken from a boy in the first two years of life who had congenital heart surgery. Sequencing input: Vdelta1+ gamma-delta thymocytes from the thymus. Subset given: FACS-sorted CD3+ TCRalphabeta- TCRVdelta1+ TCRVdelta2- thymocytes. CDR3 DNA: TGTGCTCTTGGGGAAGTAGGGGGAAACCTCTTGGGGGATACCATCGAGGCCGATAAACTCATCTTT. It yields the protein CALGEVGGNLLGDTIEADKLIF.